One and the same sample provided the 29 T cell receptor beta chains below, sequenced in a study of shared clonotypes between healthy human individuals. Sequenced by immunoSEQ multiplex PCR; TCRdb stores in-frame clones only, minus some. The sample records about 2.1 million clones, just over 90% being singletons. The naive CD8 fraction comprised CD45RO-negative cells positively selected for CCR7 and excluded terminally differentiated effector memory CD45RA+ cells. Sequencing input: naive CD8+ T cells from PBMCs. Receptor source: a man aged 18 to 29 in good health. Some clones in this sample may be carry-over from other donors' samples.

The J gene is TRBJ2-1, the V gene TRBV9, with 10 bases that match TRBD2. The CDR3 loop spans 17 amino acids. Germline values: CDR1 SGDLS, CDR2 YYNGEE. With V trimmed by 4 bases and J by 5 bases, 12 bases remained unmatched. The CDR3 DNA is TGTGCCAGCAGCCCCCATCGACTAGCGGGCAGCCACAATGAGCAGTTCTTC. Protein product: CASSPHRLAGSHNEQFF.

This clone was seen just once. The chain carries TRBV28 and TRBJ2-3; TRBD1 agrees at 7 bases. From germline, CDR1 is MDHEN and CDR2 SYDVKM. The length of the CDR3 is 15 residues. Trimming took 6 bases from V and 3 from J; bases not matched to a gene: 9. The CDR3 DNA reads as TGTGCCAGCAGCTGGAGAGGGGGCACGACAGATACGCAGTATTTT. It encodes CASSWRGGTTDTQYF.

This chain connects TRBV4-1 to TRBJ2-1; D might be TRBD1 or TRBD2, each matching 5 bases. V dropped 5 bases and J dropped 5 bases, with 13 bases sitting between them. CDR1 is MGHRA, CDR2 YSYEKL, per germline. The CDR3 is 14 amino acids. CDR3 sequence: CASSDRDGDNEQFF. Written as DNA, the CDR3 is TGCGCCAGCAGCGACCGGGACGGTGACAATGAGCAGTTCTTC.

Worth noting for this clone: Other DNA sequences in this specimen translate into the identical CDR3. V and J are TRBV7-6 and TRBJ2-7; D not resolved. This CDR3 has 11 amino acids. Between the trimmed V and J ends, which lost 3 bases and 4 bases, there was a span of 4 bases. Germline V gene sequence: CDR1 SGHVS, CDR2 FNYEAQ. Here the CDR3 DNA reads TGTGCCAGCAGCTTTTCATACGAGCAGTACTTC. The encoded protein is CASSFSYEQYF.

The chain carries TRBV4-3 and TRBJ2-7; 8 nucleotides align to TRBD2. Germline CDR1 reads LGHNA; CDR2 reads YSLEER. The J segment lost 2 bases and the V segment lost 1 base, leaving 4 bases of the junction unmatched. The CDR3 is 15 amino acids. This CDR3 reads CASSQVLSGAYEQYF. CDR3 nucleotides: TGCGCCAGCAGCCAAGTGCTTAGCGGGGCCTACGAGCAGTACTTC.

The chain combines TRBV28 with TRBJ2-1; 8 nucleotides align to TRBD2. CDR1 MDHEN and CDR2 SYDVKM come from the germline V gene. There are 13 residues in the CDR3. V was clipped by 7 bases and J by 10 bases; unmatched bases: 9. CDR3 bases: TGTGCCAGCACCAAGGGGGAGCGGGAGGAGCAGTTCTTC. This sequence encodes CASTKGEREEQFF.

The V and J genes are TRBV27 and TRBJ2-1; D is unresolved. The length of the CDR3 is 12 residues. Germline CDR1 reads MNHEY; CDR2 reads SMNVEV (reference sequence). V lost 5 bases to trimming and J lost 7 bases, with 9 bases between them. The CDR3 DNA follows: TGTGCCAGCAGTGGGGTGGGGAATGAGCAGTTCTTC. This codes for CASSGVGNEQFF.

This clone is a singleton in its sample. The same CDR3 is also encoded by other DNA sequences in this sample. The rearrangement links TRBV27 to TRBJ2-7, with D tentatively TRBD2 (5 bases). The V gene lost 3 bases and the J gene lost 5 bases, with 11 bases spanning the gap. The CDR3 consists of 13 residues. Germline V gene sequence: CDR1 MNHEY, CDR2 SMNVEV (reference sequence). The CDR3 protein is CASSFLAGDEQYF. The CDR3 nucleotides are TGTGCCAGCAGTTTTTTGGCGGGCGACGAGCAGTACTTC.

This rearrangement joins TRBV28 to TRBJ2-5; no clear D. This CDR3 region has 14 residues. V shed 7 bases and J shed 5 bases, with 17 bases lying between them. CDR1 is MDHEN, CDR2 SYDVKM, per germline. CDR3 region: CASTSAAERETQYF. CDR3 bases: TGTGCCAGCACTTCGGCGGCAGAAAGGGAGACCCAGTACTTC. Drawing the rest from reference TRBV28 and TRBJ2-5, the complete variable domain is DVKVTQSSRYLVKRTGEKVFLECVQDMDHENMFWYRQDPGLGLRLIYFSYDVKMKEKGDIPEGYSVSREKKERFSLILESASTNQTSMYLCASTSAAERETQYFGPGTRLLVL.

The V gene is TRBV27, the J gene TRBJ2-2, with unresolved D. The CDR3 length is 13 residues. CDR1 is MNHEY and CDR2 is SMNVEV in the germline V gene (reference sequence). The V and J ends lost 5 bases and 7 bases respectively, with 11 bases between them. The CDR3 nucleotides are TGTGCCAGCAGTCAAATGATTGGCGGGGAGCTGTTTTTT. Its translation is CASSQMIGGELFF.

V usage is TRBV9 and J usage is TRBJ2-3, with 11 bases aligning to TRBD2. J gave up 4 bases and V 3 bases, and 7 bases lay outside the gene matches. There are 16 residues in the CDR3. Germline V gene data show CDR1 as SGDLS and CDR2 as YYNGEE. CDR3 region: CASSATSGVGADTQYF. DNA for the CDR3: TGTGCCAGCAGCGCGACTAGCGGGGTGGGGGCAGATACGCAGTATTTT.

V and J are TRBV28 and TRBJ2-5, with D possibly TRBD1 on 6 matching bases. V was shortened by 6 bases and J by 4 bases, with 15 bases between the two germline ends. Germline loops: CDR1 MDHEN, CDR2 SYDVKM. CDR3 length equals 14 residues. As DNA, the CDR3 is TGTGCCAGCAGACCGGTGGGGGCTGGAGAGACCCAGTACTTC. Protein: CASRPVGAGETQYF.

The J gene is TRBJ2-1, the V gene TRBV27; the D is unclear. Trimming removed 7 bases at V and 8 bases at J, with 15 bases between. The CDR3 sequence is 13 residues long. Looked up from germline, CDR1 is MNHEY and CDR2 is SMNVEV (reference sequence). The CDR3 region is CASTRYGEDEQFF. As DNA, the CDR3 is TGTGCCAGCACCCGGTATGGAGAAGATGAGCAGTTCTTC.

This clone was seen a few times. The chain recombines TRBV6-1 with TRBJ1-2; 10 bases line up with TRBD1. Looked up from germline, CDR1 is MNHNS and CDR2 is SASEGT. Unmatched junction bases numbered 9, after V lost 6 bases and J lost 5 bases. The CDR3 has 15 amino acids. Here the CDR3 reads CASRQGQGVEYGYTF. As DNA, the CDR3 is TGTGCCAGCAGACAAGGACAGGGGGTAGAATATGGCTACACCTTC.

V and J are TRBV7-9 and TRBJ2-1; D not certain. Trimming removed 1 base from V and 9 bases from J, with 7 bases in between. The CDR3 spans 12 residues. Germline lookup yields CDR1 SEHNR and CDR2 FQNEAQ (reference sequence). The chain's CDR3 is CASSLDSVEQFF. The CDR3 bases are TGTGCCAGCAGCTTAGATTCAGTTGAGCAGTTCTTC.

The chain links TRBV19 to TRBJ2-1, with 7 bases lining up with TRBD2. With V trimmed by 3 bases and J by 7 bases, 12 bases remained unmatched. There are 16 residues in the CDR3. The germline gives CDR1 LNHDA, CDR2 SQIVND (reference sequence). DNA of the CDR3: TGTGCCAGTAGTATTTTGACGGGCGGGAGTGGTAATGAGCAGTTCTTC. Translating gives CASSILTGGSGNEQFF.

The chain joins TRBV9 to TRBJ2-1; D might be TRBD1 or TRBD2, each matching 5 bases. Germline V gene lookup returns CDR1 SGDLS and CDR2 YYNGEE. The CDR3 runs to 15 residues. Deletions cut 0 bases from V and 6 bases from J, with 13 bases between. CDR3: CASSVVGVGPNEQFF. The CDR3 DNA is TGTGCCAGCAGCGTAGTGGGGGTCGGGCCCAATGAGCAGTTCTTC. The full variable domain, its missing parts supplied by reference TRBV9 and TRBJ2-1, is DSGVTQTPKHLITATGQRVTLRCSPRSGDLSVYWYQQSLDQGLQFLIQYYNGEERAKGNILERFSAQQFPDLHSELNLSSLELGDSALYFCASSVVGVGPNEQFFGPGTRLTVL.

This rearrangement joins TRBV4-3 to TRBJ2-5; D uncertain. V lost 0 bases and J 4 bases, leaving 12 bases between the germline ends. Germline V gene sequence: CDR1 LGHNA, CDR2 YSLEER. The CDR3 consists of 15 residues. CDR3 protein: CASSQDWAARETQYF. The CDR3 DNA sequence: TGCGCCAGCAGCCAAGATTGGGCAGCCCGAGAGACCCAGTACTTC.

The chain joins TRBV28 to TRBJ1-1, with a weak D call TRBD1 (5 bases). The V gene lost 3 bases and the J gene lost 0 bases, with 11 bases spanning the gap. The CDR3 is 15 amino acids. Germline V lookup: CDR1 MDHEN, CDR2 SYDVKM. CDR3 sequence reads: CASSFGRVMNTEAFF. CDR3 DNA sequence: TGTGCCAGCAGTTTCGGCAGGGTAATGAACACTGAAGCTTTCTTT.

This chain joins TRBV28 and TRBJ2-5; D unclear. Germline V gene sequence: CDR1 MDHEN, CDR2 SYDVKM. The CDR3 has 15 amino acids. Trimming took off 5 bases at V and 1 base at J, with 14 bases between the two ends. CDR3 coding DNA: TGTGCCAGCAGTAGCTATAGGTGGATCCAAGAGACCCAGTACTTC. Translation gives CASSSYRWIQETQYF. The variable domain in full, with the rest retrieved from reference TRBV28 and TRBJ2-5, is DVKVTQSSRYLVKRTGEKVFLECVQDMDHENMFWYRQDPGLGLRLIYFSYDVKMKEKGDIPEGYSVSREKKERFSLILESASTNQTSMYLCASSSYRWIQETQYFGPGTRLLVL.

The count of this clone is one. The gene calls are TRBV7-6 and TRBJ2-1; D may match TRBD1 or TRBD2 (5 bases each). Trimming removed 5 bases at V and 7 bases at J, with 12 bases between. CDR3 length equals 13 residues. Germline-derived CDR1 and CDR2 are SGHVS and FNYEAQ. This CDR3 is CASSPGTWNEQFF. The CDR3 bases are TGTGCCAGCAGCCCCGGGACCTGGAATGAGCAGTTCTTC.

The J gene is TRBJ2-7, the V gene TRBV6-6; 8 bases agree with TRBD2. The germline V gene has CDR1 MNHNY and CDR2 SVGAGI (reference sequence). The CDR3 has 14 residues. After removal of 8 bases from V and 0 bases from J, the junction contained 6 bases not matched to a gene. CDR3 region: CASVGREASYEQYF. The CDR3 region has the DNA TGTGCCAGCGTAGGGCGGGAGGCCTCCTACGAGCAGTACTTC.

Written as DNA, the CDR3 is TGTGCCAGCAGCATGACAGGGAACGCCGATACGCAGTATTTT. Amino acid sequence: CASSMTGNADTQYF. This chain links TRBV7-9 with TRBJ2-3, with 7 bases matching TRBD1. The CDR3 sequence is 14 residues long. The V segment lost 5 bases and the J segment 6 bases; nucleotides outside the gene matches: 8. Germline loops: CDR1 SEHNR, CDR2 FQNEAQ (reference sequence).

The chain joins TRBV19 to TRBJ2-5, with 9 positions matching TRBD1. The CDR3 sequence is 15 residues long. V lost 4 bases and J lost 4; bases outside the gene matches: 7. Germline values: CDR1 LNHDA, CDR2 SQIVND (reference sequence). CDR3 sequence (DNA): TGTGCCAGTAGTAGATTGGGACAGGGTAGAGAGACCCAGTACTTC. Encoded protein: CASSRLGQGRETQYF. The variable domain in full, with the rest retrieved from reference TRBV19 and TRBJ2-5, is DGGITQSPKYLFRKEGQNVTLSCEQNLNHDAMYWYRQDPGQGLRLIYYSQIVNDFQKGDIAEGYSVSREKKESFPLTVTSAQKNPTAFYLCASSRLGQGRETQYFGPGTRLLVL.

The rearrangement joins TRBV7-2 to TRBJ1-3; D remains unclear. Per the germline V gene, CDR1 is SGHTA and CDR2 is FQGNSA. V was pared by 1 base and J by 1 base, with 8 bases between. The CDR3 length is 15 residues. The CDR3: CASSLGYGSGNTIYF. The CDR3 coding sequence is TGTGCCAGCAGCTTAGGGTATGGGTCTGGAAACACCATATATTTT. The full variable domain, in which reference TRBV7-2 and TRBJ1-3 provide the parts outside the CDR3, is GAGVSQSPSNKVTEKGKDVELRCDPISGHTALYWYRQSLGQGLEFLIYFQGNSAPDKSGLPSDRFSAERTGGSVSTLTIQRTQQEDSAVYLCASSLGYGSGNTIYFGEGSWLTVV.

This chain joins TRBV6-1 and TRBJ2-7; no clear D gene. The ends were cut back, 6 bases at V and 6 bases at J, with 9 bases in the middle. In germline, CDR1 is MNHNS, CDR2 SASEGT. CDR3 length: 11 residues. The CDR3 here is CASSPNSEQYF. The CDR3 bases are TGTGCCAGCAGCCCAAATTCCGAGCAGTACTTC.

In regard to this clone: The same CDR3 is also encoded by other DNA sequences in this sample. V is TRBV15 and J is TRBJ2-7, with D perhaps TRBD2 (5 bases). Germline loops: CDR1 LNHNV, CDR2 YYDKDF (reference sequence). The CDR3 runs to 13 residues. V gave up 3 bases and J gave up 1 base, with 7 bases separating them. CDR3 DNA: TGTGCCACCAGCAGCCGAGGGTCCTACGAGCAGTACTTC. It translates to CATSSRGSYEQYF.

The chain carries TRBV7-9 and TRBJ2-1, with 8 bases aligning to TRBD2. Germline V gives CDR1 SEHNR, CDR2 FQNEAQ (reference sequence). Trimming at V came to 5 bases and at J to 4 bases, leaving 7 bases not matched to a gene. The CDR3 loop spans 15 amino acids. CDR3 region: CASSLSGGYYNEQFF. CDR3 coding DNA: TGTGCCAGCAGCCTATCGGGAGGGTATTACAATGAGCAGTTCTTC.

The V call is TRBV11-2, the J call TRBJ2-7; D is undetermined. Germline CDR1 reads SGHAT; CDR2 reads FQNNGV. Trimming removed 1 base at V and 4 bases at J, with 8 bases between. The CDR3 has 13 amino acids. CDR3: CASSLVGYYEQYF. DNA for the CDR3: TGTGCCAGCAGCTTAGTTGGCTATTACGAGCAGTACTTC.